There are many counts of the clone carrying this T cell receptor (beta chain). Its cognate antigen is unknown. The entry originates in a study of identical twins. Study-level results: Twins shared out-of-frame alpha sequences with excess low generation probability. Twins showed weaker excess sharing in their beta out-of-frame sequences. Models, which agreed with sharing between unrelated individuals, nonetheless underestimated the out-of-frame TCR alpha sharing seen in monozygotic twins.

Template switching added a universal primer site, and cDNA bore unique molecular identifiers. TCRdb itself ran the 5' RACE reads through MiXCR, one entry per CDR3 protein. The sample consists of fewer than 250,000 distinct CDR3 sequences, 6% to 8% of them appearing once. The CDR3 length is 15 residues. CDR1 is MGHRA, CDR2 YSYEKL, per germline. V dropped 0 bases and J dropped 6 bases, with 15 bases sitting between them. These data were also reused for a study on yellow fever vaccine responses in identical twins.

The chain is built from TRBV4-1 and TRBJ2-7; either TRBD1 or TRBD2 may fit D (5 bases each). Sequenced material: CD8+ T cells sorted from blood. This sequence originates from a woman aged 18 to 35 in good health. The CDR3 DNA is TGCGCCAGCAGCCAAGATTTTCTGAGGGGATTCGAGCAGTACTTC. This sequence encodes CASSQDFLRGFEQYF.